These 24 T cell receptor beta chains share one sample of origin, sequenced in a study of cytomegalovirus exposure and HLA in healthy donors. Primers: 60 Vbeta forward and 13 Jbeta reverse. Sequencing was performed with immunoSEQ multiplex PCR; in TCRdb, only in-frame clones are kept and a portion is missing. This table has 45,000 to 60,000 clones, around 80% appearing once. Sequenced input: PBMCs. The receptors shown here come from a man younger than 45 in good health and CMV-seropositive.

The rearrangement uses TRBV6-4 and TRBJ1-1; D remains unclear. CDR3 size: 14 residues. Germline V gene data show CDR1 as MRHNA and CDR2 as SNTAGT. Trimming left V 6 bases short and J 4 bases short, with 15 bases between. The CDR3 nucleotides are TGTGCCAGCAGACCACCGGGGTCGGTCACTGAAGCTTTCTTT. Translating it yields CASRPPGSVTEAFF.

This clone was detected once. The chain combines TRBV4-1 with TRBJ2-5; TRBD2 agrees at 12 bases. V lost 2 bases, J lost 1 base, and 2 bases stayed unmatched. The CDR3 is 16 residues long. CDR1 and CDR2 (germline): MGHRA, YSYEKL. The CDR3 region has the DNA TGCGCCAGCAGCCAACCGACTAGCGGGGGCCAAGAGACCCAGTACTTC. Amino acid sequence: CASSQPTSGGQETQYF.

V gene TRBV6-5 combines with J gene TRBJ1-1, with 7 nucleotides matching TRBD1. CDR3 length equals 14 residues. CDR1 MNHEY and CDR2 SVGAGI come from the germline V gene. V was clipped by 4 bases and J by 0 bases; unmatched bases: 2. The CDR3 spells CASSSTGMNTEAFF. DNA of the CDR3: TGTGCCAGCAGTTCGACAGGGATGAACACTGAAGCTTTCTTT.

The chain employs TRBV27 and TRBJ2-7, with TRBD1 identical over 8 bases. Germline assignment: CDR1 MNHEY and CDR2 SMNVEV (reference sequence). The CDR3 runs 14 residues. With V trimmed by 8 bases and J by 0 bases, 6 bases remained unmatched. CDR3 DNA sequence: TGTGCCAGCGGGCGGGACAGGAACTCCTACGAGCAGTACTTC. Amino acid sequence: CASGRDRNSYEQYF.

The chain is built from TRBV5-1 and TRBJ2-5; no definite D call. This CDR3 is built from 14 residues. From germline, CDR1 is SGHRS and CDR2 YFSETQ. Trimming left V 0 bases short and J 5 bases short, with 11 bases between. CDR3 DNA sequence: TGCGCCAGCAGCTTGGCTCCAGGTCGCGAGACCCAGTACTTC. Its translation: CASSLAPGRETQYF. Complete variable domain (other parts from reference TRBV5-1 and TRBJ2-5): KAGVTQTPRYLIKTRGQQVTLSCSPISGHRSVSWYQQTPGQGLQFLFEYFSETQRNKGNFPGRFSGRQFSNSRSEMNVSTLELGDSALYLCASSLAPGRETQYFGPGTRLLVL.

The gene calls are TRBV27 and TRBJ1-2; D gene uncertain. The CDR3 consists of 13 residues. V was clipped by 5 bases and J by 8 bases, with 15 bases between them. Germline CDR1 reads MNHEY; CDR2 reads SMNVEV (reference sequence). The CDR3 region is CASSPNPGWGYTF. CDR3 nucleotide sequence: TGTGCCAGCAGTCCTAACCCTGGTTGGGGCTACACCTTC.

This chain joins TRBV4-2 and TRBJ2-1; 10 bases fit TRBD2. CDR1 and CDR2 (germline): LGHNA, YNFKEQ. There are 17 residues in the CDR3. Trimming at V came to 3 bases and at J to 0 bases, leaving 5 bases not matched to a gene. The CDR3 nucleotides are TGTGCCAGCAGCCATGTCAGCGGGGGGGGCTCCTACAATGAGCAGTTCTTC. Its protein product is CASSHVSGGGSYNEQFF.

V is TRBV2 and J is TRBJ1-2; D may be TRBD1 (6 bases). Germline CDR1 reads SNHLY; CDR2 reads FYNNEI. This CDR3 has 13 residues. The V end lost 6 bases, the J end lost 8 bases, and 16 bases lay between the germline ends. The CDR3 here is CASSSQGPAGYTF. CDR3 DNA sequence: TGTGCCAGCAGCTCACAGGGCCCGGCGGGCTACACCTTC.

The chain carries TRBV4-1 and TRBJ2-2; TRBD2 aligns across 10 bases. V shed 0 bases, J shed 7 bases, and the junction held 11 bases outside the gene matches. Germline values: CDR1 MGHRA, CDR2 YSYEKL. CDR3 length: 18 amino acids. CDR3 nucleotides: TGCGCCAGCAGCCAAGACTGGGGGCTAGCGGGGGATGACGGGGAGCTGTTTTTT. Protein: CASSQDWGLAGDDGELFF.

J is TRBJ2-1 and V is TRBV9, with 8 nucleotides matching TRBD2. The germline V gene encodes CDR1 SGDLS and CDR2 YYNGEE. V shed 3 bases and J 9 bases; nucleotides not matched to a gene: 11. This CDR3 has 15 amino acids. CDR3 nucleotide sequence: TGTGCCAGCAGCGCTCCCAGCGGGGGTCGGATTGAGCAGTTCTTC. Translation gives CASSAPSGGRIEQFF.

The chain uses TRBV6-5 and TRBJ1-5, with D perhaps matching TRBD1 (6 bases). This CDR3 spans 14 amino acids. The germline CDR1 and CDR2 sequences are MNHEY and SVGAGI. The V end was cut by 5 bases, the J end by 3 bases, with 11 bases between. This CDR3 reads CASSRTELNQPQHF. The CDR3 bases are TGTGCCAGCAGTCGGACAGAACTCAATCAGCCCCAGCATTTT.

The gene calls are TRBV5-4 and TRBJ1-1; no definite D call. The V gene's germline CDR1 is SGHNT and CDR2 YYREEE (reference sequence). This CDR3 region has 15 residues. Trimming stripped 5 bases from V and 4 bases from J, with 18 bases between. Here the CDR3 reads CASRSTEGLGTEAFF. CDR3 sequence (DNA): TGTGCCAGCAGGTCCACAGAGGGCTTGGGCACTGAAGCTTTCTTT.

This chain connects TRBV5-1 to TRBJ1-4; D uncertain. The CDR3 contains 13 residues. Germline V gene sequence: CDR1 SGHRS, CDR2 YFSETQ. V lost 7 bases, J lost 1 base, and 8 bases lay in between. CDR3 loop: CASSRGTNEKLFF. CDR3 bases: TGCGCCAGCTCACGAGGAACTAATGAAAAACTGTTTTTT.

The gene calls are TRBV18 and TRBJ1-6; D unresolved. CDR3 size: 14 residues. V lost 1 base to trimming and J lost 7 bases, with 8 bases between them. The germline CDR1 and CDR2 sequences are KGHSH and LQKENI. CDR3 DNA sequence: TGTGCCAGCTCACCACAGGTCGGGAATTCACCCCTCCACTTT. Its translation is CASSPQVGNSPLHF.

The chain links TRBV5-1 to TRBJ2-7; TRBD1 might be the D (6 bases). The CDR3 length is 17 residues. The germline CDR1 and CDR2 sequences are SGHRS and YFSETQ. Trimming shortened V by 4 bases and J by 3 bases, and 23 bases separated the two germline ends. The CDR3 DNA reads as TGCGCCAGCAGCCGAACCCCCAACAGGGAAGGGAACTACGAGCAGTACTTC. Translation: CASSRTPNREGNYEQYF.

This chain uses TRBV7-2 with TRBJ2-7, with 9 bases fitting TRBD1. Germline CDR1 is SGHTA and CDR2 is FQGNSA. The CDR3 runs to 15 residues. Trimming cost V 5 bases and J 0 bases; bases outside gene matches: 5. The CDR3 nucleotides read TGTGCCAGCAGCCGCGACAGGGGGGACTCCTACGAGCAGTACTTC. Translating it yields CASSRDRGDSYEQYF.

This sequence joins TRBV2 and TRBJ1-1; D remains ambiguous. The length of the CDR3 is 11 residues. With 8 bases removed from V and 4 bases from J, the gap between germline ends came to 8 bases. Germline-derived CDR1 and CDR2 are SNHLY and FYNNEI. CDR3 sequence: CASLESTEAFF. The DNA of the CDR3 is TGTGCCAGCTTGGAGAGCACTGAAGCTTTCTTT.

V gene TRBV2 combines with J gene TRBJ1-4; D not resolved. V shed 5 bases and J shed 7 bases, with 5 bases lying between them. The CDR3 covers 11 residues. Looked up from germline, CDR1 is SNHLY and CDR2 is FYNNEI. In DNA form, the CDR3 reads TGTGCCAGCAGTTCAGTTGAAAAACTGTTTTTT. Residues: CASSSVEKLFF.

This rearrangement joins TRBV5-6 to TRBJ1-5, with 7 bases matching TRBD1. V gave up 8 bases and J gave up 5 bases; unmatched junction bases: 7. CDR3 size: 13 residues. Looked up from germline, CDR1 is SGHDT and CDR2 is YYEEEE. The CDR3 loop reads CASGPGGDQPQHF. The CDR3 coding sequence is TGTGCCAGTGGACCAGGGGGTGATCAGCCCCAGCATTTT.

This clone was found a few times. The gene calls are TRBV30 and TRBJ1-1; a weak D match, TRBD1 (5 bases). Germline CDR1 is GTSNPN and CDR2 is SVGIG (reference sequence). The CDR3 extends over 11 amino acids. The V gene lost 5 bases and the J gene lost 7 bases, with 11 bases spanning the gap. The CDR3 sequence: CAWRDSNEAFF. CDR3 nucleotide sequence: TGTGCCTGGCGCGACAGCAATGAAGCTTTCTTT. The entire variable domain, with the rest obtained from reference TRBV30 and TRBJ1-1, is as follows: SQTIHQWPATLVQPVGSPLSLECTVEGTSNPNLYWYRQAAGRGLQLLFYSVGIGQISSEVPQNLSASRPQDRQFILSSKKLLLSDSGFYLCAWRDSNEAFFGQGTRLTVV.

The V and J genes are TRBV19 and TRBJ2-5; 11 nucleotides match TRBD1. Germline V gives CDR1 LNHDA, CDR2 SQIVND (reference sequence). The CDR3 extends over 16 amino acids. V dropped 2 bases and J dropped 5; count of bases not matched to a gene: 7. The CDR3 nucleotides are TGTGCCAGTAGTATATCCGGACAGGGGGCGCATGAGACCCAGTACTTC. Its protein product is CASSISGQGAHETQYF.

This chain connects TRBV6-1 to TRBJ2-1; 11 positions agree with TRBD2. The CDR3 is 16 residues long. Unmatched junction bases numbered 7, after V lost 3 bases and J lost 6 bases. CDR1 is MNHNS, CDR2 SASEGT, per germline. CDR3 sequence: CASSDRSGGAPNEQFF. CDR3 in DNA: TGTGCCAGCAGTGATCGTAGCGGGGGGGCCCCCAATGAGCAGTTCTTC.

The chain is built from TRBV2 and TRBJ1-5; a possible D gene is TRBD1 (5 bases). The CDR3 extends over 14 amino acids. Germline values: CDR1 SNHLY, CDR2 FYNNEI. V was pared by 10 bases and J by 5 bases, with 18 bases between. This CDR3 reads CATGGTAGDQPQHF. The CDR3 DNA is TGTGCCACCGGCGGGACTGCGGGGGATCAGCCCCAGCATTTT.

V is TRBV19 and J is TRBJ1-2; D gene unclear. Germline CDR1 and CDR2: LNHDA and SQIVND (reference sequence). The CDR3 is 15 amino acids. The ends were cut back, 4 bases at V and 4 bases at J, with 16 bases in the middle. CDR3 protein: CASSSSDTRTYGYTF. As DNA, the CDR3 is TGTGCCAGTAGTAGTTCAGACACACGAACCTATGGCTACACCTTC.